This T cell receptor (beta chain) was retrieved from a study of OX40 agonist ivuxolimab in advanced cancers. On the study more broadly: Ivuxolimab is an agonistic anti-OX40 (CD134) antibody, and patients were treated with it. Patients in the trial were receiving intravenous ivuxolimab every 2 weeks, at doses of 0.01 to 10 mg/kg.

Measured with immunoSEQ multiplex PCR; TCRdb has only the in-frame clones, and not every one. Here the sample spans 65,000 to 75,000 clones, roughly 84% being singletons. Study findings and constraints: Patients who responded partially at 0.1-3.0 mg/kg showed clonal expansion ranking among the lowest. CD8+ T cells (on average) carried more expanded clones than CD4+ T cells.

This clone was seen once. Its target is unknown. From germline, CDR1 is LNHDA and CDR2 SQIVND (reference sequence). V was cut by 7 bases and J by 0 bases, with 16 bases left in between. This CDR3 spans 16 amino acids. The rearrangement joins TRBV19 to TRBJ1-5, with TRBD1 as a possible D gene (6 bases). This TCR derives from an adult with an advanced solid tumor such as melanoma, head and neck, liver or kidney cancer. Sequenced here: CD4+ or CD8+ T cells sorted from blood, sampled in a trial of the OX40 agonist ivuxolimab. The CDR3 nucleotides read TGTGCCAGTACCGAGAGGGGGGGAGATAGCAATCAGCCCCAGCATTTT. This encodes CASTERGGDSNQPQHF.